The rows below give T cell receptor beta chains drawn from one sample of a study of blood T cell repertoires in COVID-19. The data were produced by immunoSEQ multiplex PCR, yet TCRdb's version contains in-frame clones alone and is incomplete. The table has about 41,000 clones, nearly 90% seen once. Sequences were obtained from peripheral blood. The receptors shown here come from a man in his 60s with acute or convalescent COVID-19. The CDR3 runs from the conserved cysteine through the conserved F or W. The D gene is left open where the match is weak. Clone sizes are given selectively: once, few, many, or a class where the clone is expanded.

15	TRBV25-1	-	TRBJ1-1	-	CASIQSGELNTEAFF	TGTGCCAGCATTCAGTCAGGGGAACTGAACACTGAAGCTTTCTTT
14	TRBV5-4	TRBD2	TRBJ2-7	medium-sized	CASSVGTSIYEQYF	TGTGCCAGCAGCGTCGGGACTAGTATCTACGAGCAGTACTTC
16	TRBV4-2	TRBD1	TRBJ2-2	-	CASSQDRLANTGELFF	TGTGCCAGCAGCCAGGACAGGCTCGCGAACACCGGGGAGCTGTTTTTT
15	TRBV15	-	TRBJ1-2	-	CATSRDPQANYGYTF	TGTGCCACCAGCAGAGATCCCCAGGCTAACTATGGCTACACCTTC
15	TRBV9	-	TRBJ2-1	once	CASSEKGFSYNEQFF	TGTGCCAGCAGCGAGAAGGGGTTCTCCTACAATGAGCAGTTCTTC
14	TRBV5-1	-	TRBJ1-1	-	CASSSQGLNTEAFF	TGCGCCAGCAGCTCACAGGGTCTGAACACTGAAGCTTTCTTT
15	TRBV3-1/TRBV3-2	-	TRBJ1-1	-	CASSQDFRANTEAFF	TGTGCCAGCAGCCAAGATTTCAGGGCGAACACTGAAGCTTTCTTT
13	TRBV7-2	TRBD1	TRBJ1-2	-	CASSKDRDYGYTF	TGTGCCAGCAGTAAGGACAGGGACTATGGCTACACCTTC
14	TRBV3-1/TRBV3-2	TRBD1	TRBJ2-2	-	CASQDRGHTGELFF	TGTGCCAGCCAGGACAGGGGGCATACCGGGGAGCTGTTTTTT
14	TRBV6-2/TRBV6-3	TRBD1	TRBJ1-3	-	CASSYGGGGNTIYF	TGTGCCAGCAGTTACGGAGGGGGCGGAAACACCATATATTTT
16	TRBV6-2/TRBV6-3	TRBD1	TRBJ2-6	-	CASSWGQAAGANVLTF	TGTGCCAGCAGTTGGGGACAGGCAGCTGGGGCCAACGTCCTGACTTTC
13	TRBV6-5	TRBD1	TRBJ1-1	-	CASSLGQHTEAFF	TGTGCCAGCAGCCTGGGACAGCACACTGAAGCTTTCTTT
11	TRBV20-1	-	TRBJ1-2	-	CSAFKIGGYTF	TGCAGTGCTTTTAAGATCGGTGGCTACACCTTC
15	TRBV28	TRBD1	TRBJ2-7	-	CASSYTGRGLGEQYF	TGTGCCAGCAGTTATACGGGCAGGGGGCTAGGGGAGCAGTACTTC
16	TRBV7-2	TRBD2	TRBJ2-1	-	CASSSRTSGGAVEQFF	TGTGCCAGCAGCTCTCGGACTAGCGGGGGGGCTGTTGAGCAGTTCTTC
13	TRBV5-5	-	TRBJ2-5	few	CASSLDYQETQYF	TGTGCCAGCAGCTTGGACTATCAAGAGACCCAGTACTTC
14	TRBV28	-	TRBJ1-2	-	CASSSSTGNYGYTF	-
13	TRBV19	-	TRBJ2-1	-	CASSMAGGNEQFF	TGTGCCAGTAGTATGGCAGGGGGGAATGAGCAGTTCTTC
17	TRBV4-2	TRBD1	TRBJ1-1	-	CASSQVGRDRGNTEAFF	TGTGCCAGCAGCCAAGTAGGCAGAGACAGGGGGAACACTGAAGCTTTCTTT
11	TRBV28	-	TRBJ1-1	-	CASSSLEEAFF	TGTGCCAGCAGTTCCCTAGAAGAAGCTTTCTTT
15	TRBV11-2	-	TRBJ2-3	-	CASSPSRRGSNTQYF	TGTGCCAGCAGCCCCTCCCGGAGGGGCTCGAATACGCAGTATTTT
22	TRBV7-6	TRBD2	TRBJ2-2	-	CASSLLISGTSGGPSNTGELFF	TGTGCCAGCAGCTTATTGATATCCGGGACTAGCGGGGGGCCATCGAACACCGGGGAGCTGTTTTTT
16	TRBV19	TRBD1	TRBJ1-3	-	CASKGTGPHSGNTIYF	TGTGCCAGTAAAGGGACAGGGCCTCACTCTGGAAACACCATATATTTT
15	TRBV7-8	-	TRBJ1-6	-	CASSLVSGRGSPLHF	TGTGCCAGCAGCTTAGTTTCCGGCCGAGGTTCACCCCTCCACTTT
13	TRBV12-5	-	TRBJ2-2	-	CASGRRSTGELFF	TGTGCTAGTGGCCGAAGGAGCACCGGGGAGCTGTTTTTT
12	TRBV29-1	TRBD1	TRBJ1-1	once	CSVGTGETEAFF	TGCAGCGTTGGGACAGGCGAAACTGAAGCTTTCTTT
14	TRBV2	TRBD1	TRBJ1-5	-	CASTQGRGNQPQHF	TGTGCCAGCACACAGGGGCGGGGCAATCAGCCCCAGCATTTT
17	TRBV21-1	-	TRBJ2-7	-	CASRPYGAGPPSYEQYF	TGTGCCAGCAGACCCTATGGGGCAGGGCCCCCCTCCTACGAGCAGTACTTC
14	TRBV7-7	TRBD1	TRBJ2-5	-	CASSSRTGLETQYF	TGTGCTAGCAGCTCAAGGACAGGGCTTGAGACCCAGTACTTC
14	TRBV2	-	TRBJ2-3	-	CATKPLTSTDTQYF	TGTGCCACAAAGCCCCTTACTAGCACAGATACGCAGTATTTT
15	TRBV19	TRBD1	TRBJ2-1	-	CASSQLGQTYNEQFF	TGTGCCAGTAGTCAGCTGGGACAGACATACAATGAGCAGTTCTTC
15	TRBV7-8	-	TRBJ2-2	once	CASSLEPGGIGELFF	TGTGCCAGCAGCTTAGAGCCAGGGGGGATCGGGGAGCTGTTTTTT
16	TRBV5-1	-	TRBJ1-3	-	CASSLDRGGSGNTIYF	TGCGCCAGCAGCTTGGATCGGGGGGGCTCTGGAAACACCATATATTTT